Described below is a single T cell receptor beta chain sequence and its context. Its antigen is as yet unknown. Sample-barcoded 5' priming and a J-beta primer mix drove a second PCR of roughly 7 to 11 cycles. TCRdb fed the 5' RACE reads into MiXCR, producing one record per CDR3 protein. The sample lists approximately 1.5 million distinct CDR3 sequences; roughly 30% were seen once. This specimen belongs to a study of blood T cells in healthy people across ages. Points from the study as a whole: Unsorted PBMC input precluded a conclusive naive versus antigen-experienced comparison. Age advanced and TCR beta diversity per million T cells fell, roughly linearly.

Specimen: blood. The origin of this receptor is a woman aged 30 to 39 in good health.

The CDR3 nucleotides are TGTGCCAGCAGAAACCGGGACAGAGGCACTGAAGCTTTCTTT. Translating gives CASRNRDRGTEAFF. V is TRBV3-1 and J is TRBJ1-1; 7 bases fit TRBD1. The CDR3 length is 14 residues. Germline V CDR1 and CDR2: LGHDT, YNNKEL (reference sequence). The trim removed 6 bases at V and 4 bases at J, leaving 8 bases unmatched.